This T cell receptor (beta chain) was sequenced in a study of blood T cell repertoires in COVID-19. Study background: Italy, Spain and the United States were the sources of the convalescent and acute COVID-19 samples. Sources were T cells, B-cell-depleted T cells, or PBMCs; the material itself was cDNA or gDNA.

As originally analysed: Cell counts per sample came from amplifying reference gene primers. Sequencing used immunoSEQ multiplex PCR; TCRdb keeps in-frame clones, though not all of them. That table gives V, J and clone size, and the DNA gave D and trimming. This sample has around 98,000 clones; about 85% occur once, and the top ten carry about 4.5%. The CDR3 runs 17 residues. CDR1 is WNHNN and CDR2 is SYGVQD in the germline V gene (reference sequence). The V end lost 3 bases, the J end lost 3 bases, and 19 bases lay between the germline ends. The receptor was derived from a man between 70 and 80 years old with acute or convalescent COVID-19. Specimen: peripheral blood. The chain has TRBV10-1 and TRBJ2-3, with D perhaps TRBD1 (6 bases). In DNA form, the CDR3 reads TGCGCCAGCAGTGACACAACAGAGGGGGTTCGGACAGATACGCAGTATTTT. Translating it yields CASSDTTEGVRTDTQYF.